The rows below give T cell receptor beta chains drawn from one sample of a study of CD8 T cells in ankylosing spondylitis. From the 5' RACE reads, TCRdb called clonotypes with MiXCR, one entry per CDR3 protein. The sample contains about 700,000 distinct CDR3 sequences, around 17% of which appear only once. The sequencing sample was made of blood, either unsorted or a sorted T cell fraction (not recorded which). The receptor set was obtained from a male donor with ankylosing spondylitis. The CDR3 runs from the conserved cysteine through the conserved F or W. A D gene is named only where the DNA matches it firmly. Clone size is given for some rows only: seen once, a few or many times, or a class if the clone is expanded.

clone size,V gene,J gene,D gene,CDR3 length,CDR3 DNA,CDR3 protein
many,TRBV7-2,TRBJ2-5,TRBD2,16,TGTGCCAGCAGCGACGGTGCGGGAGTAGCTGGAGAGACCCAGTACTTC,CASSDGAGVAGETQYF
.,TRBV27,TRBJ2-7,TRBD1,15,TGTGCCAGCAGTTTTACCGGGACAGGGACCTACGAGCAGTACTTC,CASSFTGTGTYEQYF
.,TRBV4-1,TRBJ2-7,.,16,TGCGCCAGCTCCCCGGGTTGGGGGGAAAGGGCCTACGAGCAGTACTTC,CASSPGWGERAYEQYF
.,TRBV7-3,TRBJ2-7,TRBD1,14,TGTGCCAGCAGCTCAGGACAGGGGGTCGACGAGCAGTACTTC,CASSSGQGVDEQYF
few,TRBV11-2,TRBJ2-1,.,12,TGTGCCAGCAGCCCCCCGGGGGTTGAGCAGTTCTTC,CASSPPGVEQFF
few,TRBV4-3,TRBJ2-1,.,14,TGCGCCAGCAGCCAAGCCGCGGAGGACAATGAGCAGTTCTTC,CASSQAAEDNEQFF
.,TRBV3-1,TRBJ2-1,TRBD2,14,TGTGCCAGCAGCCAGGATCCTAGCGGGGGTCTGCAGTTCTTC,CASSQDPSGGLQFF
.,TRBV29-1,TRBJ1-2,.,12,TGCAGCGTTGATGGCCCGGACGATGGCTACACCTTC,CSVDGPDDGYTF
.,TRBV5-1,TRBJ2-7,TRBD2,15,TGCGCCAGCAGCTTGGGACTAGCGCGAATCTACGAGCAGTACTTC,CASSLGLARIYEQYF
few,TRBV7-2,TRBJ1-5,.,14,TGTGCCAGCAGCACGGGACCTGGCAATCAGCCCCAGCATTTT,CASSTGPGNQPQHF
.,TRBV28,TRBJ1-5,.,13,TGTGCCAGCAGTTATCAGGGATATCAGCCCCAGCATTTT,CASSYQGYQPQHF
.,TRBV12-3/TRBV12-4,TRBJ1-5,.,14,TGTGCCAGCAGTTCAAGTACCTACAATCAGCCCCAGCATTTT,CASSSSTYNQPQHF
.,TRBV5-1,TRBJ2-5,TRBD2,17,TGCGCCAGCAGCTTGGCACCCGGGGGGGGCGCCCAAGAGACCCAGTACTTC,CASSLAPGGGAQETQYF
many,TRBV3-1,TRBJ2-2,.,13,TGTGCCAGCAGGGACCAATACACCGGGGAGCTGTTTTTT,CASRDQYTGELFF
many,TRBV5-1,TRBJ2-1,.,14,TGTGCCAGCAGTTCCGGACAGAGTTACAATGAGCAGTTCTTC,CASSSGQSYNEQFF
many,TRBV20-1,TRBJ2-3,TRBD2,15,TGCAGTGCCATACTAGCGGGGGTTAGCACAGATACGCAGTATTTT,CSAILAGVSTDTQYF
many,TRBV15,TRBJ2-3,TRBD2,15,TGTGCCACCAGCAGAGCGGGCGGGGGGGCAGATACGCAGTATTTT,CATSRAGGGADTQYF
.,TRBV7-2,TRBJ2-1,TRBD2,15,TGTGCCAGCAGCGCCGTAGCGGGGGGGTACAATGAGCAGTTCTTC,CASSAVAGGYNEQFF
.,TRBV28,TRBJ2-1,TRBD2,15,TGTGCCAGCAGTTTTGAGAGCGGGGGTGTGAATGAGCAGTTCTTC,CASSFESGGVNEQFF
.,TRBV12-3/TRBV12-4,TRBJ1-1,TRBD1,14,TGTGCCAGCAGTTCTCCGGGACAGGGTTTCGAAGCTTTCTTT,CASSSPGQGFEAFF
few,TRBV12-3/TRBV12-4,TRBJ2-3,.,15,TGTGCCAGCAGTCCATCGGGGCCAGGGGTGGATACGCAGTATTTT,CASSPSGPGVDTQYF
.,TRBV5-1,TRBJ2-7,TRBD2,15,TGCGCCAGCAGCCCCGGGACTAGCGGGAGAGGCGAGCAGTACTTC,CASSPGTSGRGEQYF
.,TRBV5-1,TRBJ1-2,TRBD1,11,TGCGCCAGCAGCGCGGGACAGGCCATCTCCTTC,CASSAGQAISF
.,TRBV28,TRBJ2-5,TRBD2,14,TGTGCCAGCACCCCGGGGAGGGAGGTGGAGACCCAGTACTTC,CASTPGREVETQYF
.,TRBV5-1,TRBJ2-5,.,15,TGCGCCAGCAGCTTGGGTGTGGCGGCGGGGGAGACCCAGTACTTC,CASSLGVAAGETQYF
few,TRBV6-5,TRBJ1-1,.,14,TGTGCCAGCAGTTACCGCCCCCACAACACTGAAGCTTTCTTT,CASSYRPHNTEAFF
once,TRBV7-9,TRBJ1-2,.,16,TGTGCCAGCAGCTTAGCTGGACAGAATCCTAACTATGGCTACACCTTC,CASSLAGQNPNYGYTF
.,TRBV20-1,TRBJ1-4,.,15,TGCAGTGCTAGATCAGACAGGAGAGCTAATGAAAAACTGTTTTTT,CSARSDRRANEKLFF
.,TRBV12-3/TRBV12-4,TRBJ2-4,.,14,TGTGCCAGCAGGGGTTCCGGGCTTAAAAACATTCAGTACTTC,CASRGSGLKNIQYF
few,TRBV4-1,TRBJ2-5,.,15,TGCGCCAGCAGCCAGAGAGGAGCCCCCCAAGAGACCCAGTACTTC,CASSQRGAPQETQYF
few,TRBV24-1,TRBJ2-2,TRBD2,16,TGTGCCACCAGTGATCCCACTAGCGGGAGAGTCGGGGAGCTGTTTTTT,CATSDPTSGRVGELFF
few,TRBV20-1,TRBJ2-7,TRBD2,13,TGCAGTGCCCCTAGCGGGAGGAGTTACGAGCAGTACTTC,CSAPSGRSYEQYF
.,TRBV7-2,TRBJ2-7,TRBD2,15,TGTGCCAGCAGCAACGGACTAGCGGGGACCTACGAGCAGTACTTC,CASSNGLAGTYEQYF
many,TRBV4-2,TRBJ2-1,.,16,TGTGCCAGCAGCCAAGATCCCGGGAGTCCCGCCAATGAGCAGTTCTTC,CASSQDPGSPANEQFF
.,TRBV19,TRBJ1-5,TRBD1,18,TGTGCCAGTAGGGACTATAATAAACAGGGGTCTAGCAATCAGCCCCAGCATTTT,CASRDYNKQGSSNQPQHF
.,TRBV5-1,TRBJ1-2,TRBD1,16,TGCGCCAGCAGCCCCGGAGTGGCAGGGGGCGTCGGTGGCTACACCTTC,CASSPGVAGGVGGYTF
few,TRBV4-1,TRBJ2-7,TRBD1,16,TGCGCCAGCAGCCAAGATAGGGCTCAGGGGGCATACGAGCAGTACTTC,CASSQDRAQGAYEQYF
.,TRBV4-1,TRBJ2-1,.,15,TGCGCCAGCAGCCTGGTCGGCCTAGCCAACAATGAGCAGTTCTTC,CASSLVGLANNEQFF
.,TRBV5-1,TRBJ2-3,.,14,TGCGCCAGCAGCCCGGGCCGTCCTTGGGATACGCAGTATTTT,CASSPGRPWDTQYF
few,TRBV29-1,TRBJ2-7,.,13,TGCAGCGTTGGGTCAGGGCGTCCCTACGAGCAGTACTTC,CSVGSGRPYEQYF
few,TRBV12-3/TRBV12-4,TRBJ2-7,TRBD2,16,TGTGCCAGCAGTTCGGGACTAGCGGGTAGCTCCTACGAGCAGTACTTC,CASSSGLAGSSYEQYF
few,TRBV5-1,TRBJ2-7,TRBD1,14,TGCGCCAGCAGGACGTCTGGGACAGCCTACGAGCAGTACTTC,CASRTSGTAYEQYF
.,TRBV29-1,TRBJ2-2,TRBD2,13,TGCAGCTCAAGCGGGGCTAACACCGGGGAGCTGTTTTTT,CSSSGANTGELFF
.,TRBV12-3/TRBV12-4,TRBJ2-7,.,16,TGTGCCAGCAGCTCCCCCTGGACAGCGAGCTCCTACGAGCAGTACTTC,CASSSPWTASSYEQYF
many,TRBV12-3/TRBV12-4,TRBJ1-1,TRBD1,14,TGTGCCAGCAGTTTGGACAGGATGAACACTGAAGCTTTCTTT,CASSLDRMNTEAFF
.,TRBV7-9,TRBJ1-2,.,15,TGTGCCAGCAGCTTTAGCGGATTTGATATCCCCGGCTACACCTTC,CASSFSGFDIPGYTF
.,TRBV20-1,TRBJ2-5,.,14,TGCAGTGCTAGAGAGTGGGTACCACAAGAGACCCAGTACTTC,CSAREWVPQETQYF
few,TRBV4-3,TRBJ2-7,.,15,TGCGCCAGCAGCCAGGGCCGAACAGGGACCTACGAGCAGTACTTC,CASSQGRTGTYEQYF
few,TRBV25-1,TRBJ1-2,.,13,TGTGCCAGCAGTCCGAGGGGACCCGGTGGCTACACCTTC,CASSPRGPGGYTF
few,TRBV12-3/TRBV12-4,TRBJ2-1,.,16,TGTGCCAGCAGTTCCCCCGGGAGCGGAACATACAATGAGCAGTTCTTC,CASSSPGSGTYNEQFF
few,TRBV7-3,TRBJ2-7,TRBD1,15,TGTGCCAGCAGCTTAACGGCAGGGGGCACCTACGAGCAGTACTTC,CASSLTAGGTYEQYF
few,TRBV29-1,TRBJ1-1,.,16,TGCAGCGTTGGGGGCGCCTTTGATACTGAGAAGGCTGAAGCTTTCTTT,CSVGGAFDTEKAEAFF
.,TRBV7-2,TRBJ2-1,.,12,TGTGCCAGCAGTACAGCGAGCAATGAGCAGTTCTTC,CASSTASNEQFF
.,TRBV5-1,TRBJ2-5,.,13,TGCGCCAGCAGCTCCGGGAAAGGAGAGACCCAGTACTTC,CASSSGKGETQYF
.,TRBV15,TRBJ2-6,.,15,TGTGCCACCAGCCCTCCTAGCTCTGGGGCCAACGTCCTGACTTTC,CATSPPSSGANVLTF
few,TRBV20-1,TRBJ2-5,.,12,TGCAGTGCTAGCGGGAGTGCAGAGACCCAGTACTTC,CSASGSAETQYF
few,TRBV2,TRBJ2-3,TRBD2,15,TGTGCCAGCAGTCCTAGCGGGAGCTATGATGATACGCAGTATTTT,CASSPSGSYDDTQYF
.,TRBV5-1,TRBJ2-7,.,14,TGCGCCAGCAGTGGCGGCGATAGGGGCTACGAGCAGTACTTC,CASSGGDRGYEQYF
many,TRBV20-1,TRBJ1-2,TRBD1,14,TGCAGTGCTACACCGGGACAGGGCCCCTATGGCTACACCTTC,CSATPGQGPYGYTF
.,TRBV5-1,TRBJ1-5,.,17,TGCGCCAGCAGCTTGACCCGGACAGACTATAGCAATCAGCCCCAGCATTTT,CASSLTRTDYSNQPQHF